This T cell receptor (beta chain) was found in a study of blood T cell repertoires in COVID-19. Study context: T cells, B-cell-depleted T cells, or PBMCs supplied cDNA or gDNA.

Assay used: immunoSEQ multiplex PCR; TCRdb lists only in-frame clones, some missing. The data hold about 130,000 clones, with roughly 85% observed a single time. Only one count was recorded for this clone. The germline CDR1 and CDR2 sequences are MNHEY and SVGAGI. This CDR3 contains 15 residues. Trimming took off 6 bases at V and 9 bases at J, with 18 bases between the two ends. The V call is TRBV6-5, the J call TRBJ1-6; maybe TRBD1 (6 bases). This TCR derives from an elderly woman with acute or convalescent COVID-19. The source material was peripheral blood. The CDR3 loop reads CASSQNRVMGSPLHF. For the CDR3, the DNA is TGTGCCAGCAGCCAGAACAGGGTAATGGGTTCACCCCTCCACTTT.